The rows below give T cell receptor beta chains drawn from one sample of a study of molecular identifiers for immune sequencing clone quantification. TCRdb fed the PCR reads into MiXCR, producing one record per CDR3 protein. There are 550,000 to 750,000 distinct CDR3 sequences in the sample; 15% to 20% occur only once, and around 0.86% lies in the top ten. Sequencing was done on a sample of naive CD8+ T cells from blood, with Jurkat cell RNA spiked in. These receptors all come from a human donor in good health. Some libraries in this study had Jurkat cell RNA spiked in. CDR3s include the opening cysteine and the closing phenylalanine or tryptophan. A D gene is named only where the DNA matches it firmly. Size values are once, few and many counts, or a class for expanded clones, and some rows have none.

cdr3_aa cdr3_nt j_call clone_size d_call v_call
CASSQDRTTGDTQYF TGCGCCAGCAGCCAAGATAGGACTACCGGGGATACGCAGTATTTT TRBJ2-3 many NA TRBV4-3
CASPDNTEAFF TGTGCCAGCCCAGACAACACTGAAGCTTTCTTT TRBJ1-1 once NA TRBV2
CASMTGGRSEQYF TGTGCCAGCATGACAGGGGGTCGATCCGAGCAGTACTTC TRBJ2-7 many TRBD1 TRBV2
CASSPPLAGIIF TGTGCCAGCAGTCCTCCCTTGGCGGGAATCATCTTC TRBJ2-7 many NA TRBV28
CASSFIAAEHYEQYF TGTGCCAGCAGCTTTATTGCGGCCGAGCACTACGAGCAGTACTTC TRBJ2-7 many NA TRBV7-9
CASRKPGQGFYNEQFF TGTGCCAGCAGGAAACCGGGACAGGGCTTCTACAATGAGCAGTTCTTC TRBJ2-1 many TRBD1 TRBV12-3/TRBV12-4
CASSLETNYNEQFF TGTGCCAGCAGTTTAGAGACTAACTACAATGAGCAGTTCTTC TRBJ2-1 many NA TRBV12-3/TRBV12-4
CASFYGASGRDEDTQYF TGTGCCAGCTTCTACGGGGCTAGCGGGAGAGACGAAGATACGCAGTATTTT TRBJ2-3 many TRBD2 TRBV6-6
CATSDRQGLQETQYF TGTGCCACCAGTGATCGCCAGGGGTTACAAGAGACCCAGTACTTC TRBJ2-5 many NA TRBV24-1
CASSTDRGNDYTF TGTGCCAGCAGCACTGACAGGGGGAATGACTACACCTTC TRBJ1-2 many TRBD1 TRBV9
CASSQGGLAGWGYEQYF TGCGCCAGCAGCCAAGGGGGACTAGCGGGATGGGGCTACGAGCAGTACTTC TRBJ2-7 few TRBD2 TRBV4-1
CASSLGVGGEKLFF TGTGCCAGCAGTTTAGGGGTCGGGGGTGAAAAACTGTTTTTT TRBJ1-4 many NA TRBV12-3/TRBV12-4
CASSITSGGALDTQYF TGTGCCAGCAGCATAACTAGCGGGGGGGCCTTAGATACGCAGTATTTT TRBJ2-3 few TRBD2 TRBV11-3
CASSFSTAPYNSPLHF TGTGCCAGCAGCTTTTCTACGGCCCCCTATAATTCACCCCTCCACTTT TRBJ1-6 few NA TRBV5-6
CASRMDRPGTEAFF TGTGCCAGCAGAATGGACAGACCGGGGACTGAAGCTTTCTTT TRBJ1-1 many NA TRBV28
CASKGHPESYEQYF TGTGCCAGTAAGGGACACCCCGAATCCTACGAGCAGTACTTC TRBJ2-7 many NA TRBV19
CASSPPTGAGEKLFF TGTGCCAGCAGTCCCCCAACAGGGGCCGGGGAAAAACTGTTTTTT TRBJ1-4 few TRBD1 TRBV12-3/TRBV12-4
CASSLRRESTDTQYF TGTGCCAGCAGTTTAAGGCGGGAGAGCACAGATACGCAGTATTTT TRBJ2-3 NA TRBD2 TRBV27
CASSLRSVRDDSPLHF TGTGCCAGCAGCTTGCGGTCAGTCAGGGACGACTCACCCCTCCACTTT TRBJ1-6 NA NA TRBV5-6
CATSREAYSSYEQYF TGTGCCACCAGCAGAGAGGCGTATAGCTCCTACGAGCAGTACTTC TRBJ2-7 few NA TRBV15
CASSYRTDLNTEAFF TGTGCCAGCAGTTACAGGACAGATTTGAACACTGAAGCTTTCTTT TRBJ1-1 few NA TRBV6-5
CASRFPSGTMSSYNSPLHF TGTGCCAGCAGGTTCCCCTCCGGGACAATGAGCTCCTATAATTCACCCCTCCACTTT TRBJ1-6 few NA TRBV2
CASRITRTPYNEQFF TGTGCCAGCAGGATAACCAGGACCCCCTACAATGAGCAGTTCTTC TRBJ2-1 many NA TRBV12-3/TRBV12-4
CACRGGDGYQETQYF TGTGCCTGTAGGGGGGGGGATGGGTACCAAGAGACCCAGTACTTC TRBJ2-5 few NA TRBV30
CASSLQDRGDGGELFF TGTGCCAGTAGTCTCCAGGACAGGGGGGATGGCGGGGAGCTGTTTTTT TRBJ2-2 NA TRBD1 TRBV19
CAISEEDRVPQETQYF TGTGCCATCAGTGAGGAGGACAGGGTGCCTCAAGAGACCCAGTACTTC TRBJ2-5 NA TRBD1 TRBV10-3
CASSYSGGRSSYNEQFF TGTGCCAGCAGTTACTCCGGCGGGAGGAGCTCCTACAATGAGCAGTTCTTC TRBJ2-1 many TRBD2 TRBV6-5
CASSHASGRAVRGQGAGKLFF TGTGCCAGCAGCCACGCTAGCGGGAGGGCCGTAAGAGGTCAGGGGGCCGGGAAGCTGTTTTTT TRBJ2-2 NA TRBD2 TRBV4-2
CSARSEGSSYEQYF TGCAGTGCTAGGTCGGAGGGCAGCTCCTACGAGCAGTACTTC TRBJ2-7 many NA TRBV20-1
CASSSPERDYEQYF TGTGCCAGCAGTTCCCCGGAGAGGGACTACGAGCAGTACTTC TRBJ2-7 few NA TRBV27
CASSLEGLRAFF TGTGCCAGCAGCTTAGAAGGGTTAAGAGCTTTCTTT TRBJ1-1 NA NA TRBV7-9
CASSPWRGDSPEAFF TGTGCCAGCAGTCCCTGGAGGGGGGACTCGCCTGAAGCTTTCTTT TRBJ1-1 many NA TRBV27
CASSQDWTGNYGYTF TGCGCCAGCAGCCAAGATTGGACAGGGAACTATGGCTACACCTTC TRBJ1-2 NA TRBD1 TRBV4-3
CASSYWAVNTEAFF TGTGCCAGCAGTTACTGGGCAGTGAACACTGAAGCTTTCTTT TRBJ1-1 many NA TRBV6-2/TRBV6-3
CASSRTANYGYTF TGTGCCAGCAGCCGGACAGCCAACTATGGCTACACCTTC TRBJ1-2 many NA TRBV12-3/TRBV12-4
CASSSRNSVGDEQFF TGTGCCAGCAGTTCTAGGAACTCCGTAGGGGATGAGCAGTTCTTC TRBJ2-1 NA NA TRBV12-3/TRBV12-4
CSATSQAGGNEQFF TGCAGTGCGACTTCCCAAGCGGGAGGCAATGAGCAGTTCTTC TRBJ2-1 NA TRBD2 TRBV20-1
CASSSPTGAPNQPQHF TGTGCCAGCAGTTCCCCTACAGGGGCACCCAATCAGCCCCAGCATTTT TRBJ1-5 many TRBD1 TRBV6-6
CASSGLTLRLGDTQYF TGTGCCAGCAGCGGCCTAACGCTGAGATTGGGAGATACGCAGTATTTT TRBJ2-3 NA NA TRBV9
CASSYLGGGAFETQYF TGTGCCAGCAGTTACTTGGGCGGGGGGGCCTTCGAGACCCAGTACTTC TRBJ2-5 many TRBD2 TRBV6-6